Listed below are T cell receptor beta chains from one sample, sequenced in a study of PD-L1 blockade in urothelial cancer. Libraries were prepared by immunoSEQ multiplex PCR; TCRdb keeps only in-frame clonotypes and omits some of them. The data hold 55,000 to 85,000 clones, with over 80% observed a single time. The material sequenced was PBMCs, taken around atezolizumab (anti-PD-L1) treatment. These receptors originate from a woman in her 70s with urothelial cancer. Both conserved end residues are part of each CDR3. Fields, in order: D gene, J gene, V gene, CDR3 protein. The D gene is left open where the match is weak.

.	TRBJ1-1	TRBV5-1	CASSWTRNTEAFF
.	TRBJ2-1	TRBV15	CATSGNGQLNSYNEQFF
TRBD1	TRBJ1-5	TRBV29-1	CSGPRDRDDQPQHF
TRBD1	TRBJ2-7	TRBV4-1	CASSQRQGSYEQYF
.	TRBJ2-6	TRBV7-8	CASSLASDSGANVLTF
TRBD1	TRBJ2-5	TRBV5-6	CASSLPGTGQETQYF
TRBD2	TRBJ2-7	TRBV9	CASSVGTSVHEQYF
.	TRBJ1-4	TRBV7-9	CASTHPKVREKLFF
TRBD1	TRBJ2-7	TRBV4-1	CASSQEFGTGTYEQYF
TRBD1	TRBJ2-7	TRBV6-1	CASGRTGFGYEQYF
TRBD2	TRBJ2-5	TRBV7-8	CASSLDGLAGVQETQYF
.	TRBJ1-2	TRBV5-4	CASSLYGVNYGYTF
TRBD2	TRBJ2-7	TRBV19	CASSRTSGVTEQYF
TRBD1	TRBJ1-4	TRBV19	CASSTGQGPEKLFF
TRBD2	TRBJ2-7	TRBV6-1	CASTIGRGPYEQYF
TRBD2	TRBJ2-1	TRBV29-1	CSVVGLAGGPSYNEQFF
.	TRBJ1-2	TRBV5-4	CASSSRVGGDYGYTF
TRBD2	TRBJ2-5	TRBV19	CASSGVLGLAGVGTQYF
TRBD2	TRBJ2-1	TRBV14	CASSRVSGRGLTYNEQFF
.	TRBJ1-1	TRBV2	CASSETVGTEAFF
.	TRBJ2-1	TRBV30	CAGGTFNEQFF
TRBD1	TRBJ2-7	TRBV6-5	CASSRQGHEQYF
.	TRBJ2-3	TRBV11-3	CASSLQGTVSDTQYF
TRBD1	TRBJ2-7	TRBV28	CASRSGGDDEQYF
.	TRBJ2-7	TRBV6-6	CASSFKSPYEQYF
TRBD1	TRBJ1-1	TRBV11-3	CASSPTGGTEAFF
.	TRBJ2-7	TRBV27	CASSISYEQYF
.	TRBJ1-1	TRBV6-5	CASSYSIRGGTEAFF
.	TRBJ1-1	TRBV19	CASSTTGNTEAFF
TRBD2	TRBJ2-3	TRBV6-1	CASSEAVSGGTDTQYF
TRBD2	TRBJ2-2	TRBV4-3	CASSQEGLAGTGELFF
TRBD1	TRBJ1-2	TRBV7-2	CASSLGDRVSYTF
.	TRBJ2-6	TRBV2	CASSGAGAGANVLTF
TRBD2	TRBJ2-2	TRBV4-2	CASSQVLAGLNTGELFF
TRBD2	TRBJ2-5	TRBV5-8	CASRRGGKTQYF
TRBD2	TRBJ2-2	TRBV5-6	CASSPGLATNTGELFF
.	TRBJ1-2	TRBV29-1	CSVEDTGGIYGYTF
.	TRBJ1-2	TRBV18	CASSPGSVRNYGYTF
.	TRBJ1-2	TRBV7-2	CASSPQRVYGYTF
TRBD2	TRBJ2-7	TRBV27	CASSPLTSGRQKQYF
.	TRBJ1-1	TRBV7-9	CASSLTALNTEAFF
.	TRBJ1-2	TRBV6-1	CASSGEYGYTF
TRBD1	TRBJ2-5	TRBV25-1	CASSDRPWTGSEGETQYF
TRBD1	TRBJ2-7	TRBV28	CASSSNRDRGKDEQYF
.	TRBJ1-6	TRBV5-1	CASSLGPGTGDSPLHF